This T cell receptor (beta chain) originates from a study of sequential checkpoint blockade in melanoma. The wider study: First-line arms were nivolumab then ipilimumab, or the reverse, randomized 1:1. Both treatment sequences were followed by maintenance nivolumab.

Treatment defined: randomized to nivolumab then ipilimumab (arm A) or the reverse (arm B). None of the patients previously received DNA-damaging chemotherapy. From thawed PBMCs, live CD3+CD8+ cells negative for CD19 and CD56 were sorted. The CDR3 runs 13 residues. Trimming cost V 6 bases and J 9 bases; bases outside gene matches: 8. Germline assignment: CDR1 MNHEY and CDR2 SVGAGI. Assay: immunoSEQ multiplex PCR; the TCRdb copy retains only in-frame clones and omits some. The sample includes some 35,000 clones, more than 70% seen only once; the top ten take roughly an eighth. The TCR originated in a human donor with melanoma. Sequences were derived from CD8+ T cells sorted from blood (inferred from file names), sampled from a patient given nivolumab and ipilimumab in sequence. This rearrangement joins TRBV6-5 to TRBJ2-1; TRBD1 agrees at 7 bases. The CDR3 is CASRDQGVGEQFF. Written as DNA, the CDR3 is TGTGCCAGCAGGGACCAGGGGGTAGGTGAGCAGTTCTTC.